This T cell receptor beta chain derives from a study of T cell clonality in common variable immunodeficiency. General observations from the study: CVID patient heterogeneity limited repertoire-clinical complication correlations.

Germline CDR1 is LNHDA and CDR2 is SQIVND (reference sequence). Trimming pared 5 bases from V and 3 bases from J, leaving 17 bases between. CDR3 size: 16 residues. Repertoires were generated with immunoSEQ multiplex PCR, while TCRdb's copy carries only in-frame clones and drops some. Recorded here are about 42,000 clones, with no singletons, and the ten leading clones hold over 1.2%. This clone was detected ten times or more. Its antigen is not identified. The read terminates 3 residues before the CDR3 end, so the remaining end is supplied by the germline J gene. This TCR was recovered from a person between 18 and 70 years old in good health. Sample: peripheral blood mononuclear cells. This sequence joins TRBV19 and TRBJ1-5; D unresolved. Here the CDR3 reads CASSRSFSLFNQPQHF. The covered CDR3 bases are TGTGCCAGTAGTCGTTCCTTCTCCCTCTTCAATCAGCCC.